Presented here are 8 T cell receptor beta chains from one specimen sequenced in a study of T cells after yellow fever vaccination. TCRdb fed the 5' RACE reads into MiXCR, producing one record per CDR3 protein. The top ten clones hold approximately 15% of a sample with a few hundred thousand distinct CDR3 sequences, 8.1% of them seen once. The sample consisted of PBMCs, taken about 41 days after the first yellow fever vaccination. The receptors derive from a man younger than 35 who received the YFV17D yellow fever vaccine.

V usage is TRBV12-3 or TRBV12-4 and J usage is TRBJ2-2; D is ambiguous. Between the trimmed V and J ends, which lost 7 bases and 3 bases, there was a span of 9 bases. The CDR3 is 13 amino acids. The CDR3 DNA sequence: TGTGCCAGCACCGGGCTGCACACCGGGGAGCTGTTTTTT. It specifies CASTGLHTGELFF.

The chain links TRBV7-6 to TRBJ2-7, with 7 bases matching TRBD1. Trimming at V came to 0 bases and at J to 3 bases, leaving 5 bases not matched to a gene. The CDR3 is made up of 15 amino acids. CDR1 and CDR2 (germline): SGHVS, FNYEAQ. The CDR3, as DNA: TGTGCCAGCAGCTTAGCCGGGACAGCAGTCTACGAGCAGTACTTC. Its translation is CASSLAGTAVYEQYF.

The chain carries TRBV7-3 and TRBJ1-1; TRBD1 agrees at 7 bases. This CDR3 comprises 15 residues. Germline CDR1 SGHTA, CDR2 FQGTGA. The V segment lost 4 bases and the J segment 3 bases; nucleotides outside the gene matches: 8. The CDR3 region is CASSYAGGGYTEAFF. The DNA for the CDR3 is TGTGCCAGCAGCTATGCAGGGGGAGGGTACACTGAAGCTTTCTTT.

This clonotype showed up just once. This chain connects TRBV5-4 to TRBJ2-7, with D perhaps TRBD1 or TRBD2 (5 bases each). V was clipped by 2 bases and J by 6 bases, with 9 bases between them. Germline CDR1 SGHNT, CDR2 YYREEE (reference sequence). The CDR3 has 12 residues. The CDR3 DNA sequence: TGTGCCAGCAGCTTCCCGGGGCGCGAGCAGTACGTC. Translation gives CASSFPGREQYV.

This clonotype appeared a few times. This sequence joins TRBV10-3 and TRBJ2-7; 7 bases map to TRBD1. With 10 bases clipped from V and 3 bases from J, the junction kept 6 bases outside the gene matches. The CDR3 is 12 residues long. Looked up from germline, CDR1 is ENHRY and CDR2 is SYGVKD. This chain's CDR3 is CATGDSNYEQYF. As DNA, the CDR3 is TGTGCCACTGGGGACAGCAACTACGAGCAGTACTTC.

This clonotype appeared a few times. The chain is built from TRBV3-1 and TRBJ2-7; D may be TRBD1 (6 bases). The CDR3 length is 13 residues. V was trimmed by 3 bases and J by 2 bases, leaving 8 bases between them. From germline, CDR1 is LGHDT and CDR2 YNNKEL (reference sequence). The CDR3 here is CASSQGATYEQYV. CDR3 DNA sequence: TGTGCCAGCAGCCAGGGGGCCACCTACGAGCAGTACGTC.

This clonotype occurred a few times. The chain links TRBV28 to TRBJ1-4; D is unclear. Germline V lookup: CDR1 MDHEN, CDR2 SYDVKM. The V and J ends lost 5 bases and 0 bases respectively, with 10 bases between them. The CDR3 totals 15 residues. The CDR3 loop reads CASSPIRATNEKLFF. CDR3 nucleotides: TGTGCCAGCAGTCCTATTAGAGCAACTAATGAAAAACTGTTTTTT.

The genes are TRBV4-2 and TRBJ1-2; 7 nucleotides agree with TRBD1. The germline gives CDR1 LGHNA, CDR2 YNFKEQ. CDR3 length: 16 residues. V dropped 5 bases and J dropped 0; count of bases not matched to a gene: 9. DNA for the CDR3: TGTGCCAGCAGCGGGTCCGGCAGGGGGTCTAACTATGGCTACACCTTC. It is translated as CASSGSGRGSNYGYTF.